Following are 26 T cell receptor beta chains from one sample sequenced in a study of shared clonotypes between healthy human individuals (TCRdb year 2020). The library was produced with the immunoSEQ multiplex PCR assay. Not all clones reach the TCRdb copy of this immuneACCESS table, which keeps in-frame sequences only. Checked studies attribute under half of the gap to unresolved V genes and leave the rest unexplained. The sample includes around 2,000,000 clones, with more than 85% observed a single time. Under 2% of the sample rests with the top ten. CD8 naive samples were obtained by positive selection for CCR7 among CD45RO-negative cells, yielding a CD45RA+CCR7+ population from which TemRA cells were excluded. Sequencing was carried out using naive CD8+ T cells from PBMCs. The sample's cell subset or site label is to be understood as: CD45RA+CCR7+. The receptors shown here come from a man aged 18 to 29 in good health. Some clones in this sample may be carry-over from other donors' samples.

The chain couples TRBV6-4 to TRBJ2-2, with 7 bases identical to TRBD1. V shed 9 bases, J shed 1 base, and the junction held 2 bases outside the gene matches. The CDR3 is 13 residues long. Germline CDR1 reads MRHNA; CDR2 reads SNTAGT. CDR3: CASRGRNTGELFF. As DNA, the CDR3 is TGTGCCAGTAGGGGGCGGAACACCGGGGAGCTGTTTTTT.

In this sample, this clone turned up a few times. CDR3 bases: TGTGCCAGCAGCGCGTCTAGCGGGAGGGCCCGGGAGCAGTACTTC. Protein product: CASSASSGRAREQYF. V is TRBV11-2 and J is TRBJ2-7; 12 positions match TRBD2. CDR1 SGHAT and CDR2 FQNNGV come from the germline V gene. The trim removed 5 bases at V and 7 bases at J, leaving 9 bases unmatched. The CDR3 consists of 15 residues.

The CDR3 sequence is CASSYSVGDTQYF. The CDR3 region has the DNA TGTGCCAGCAGTTACTCGGTTGGAGATACGCAGTATTTT. This chain uses TRBV6-5 with TRBJ2-3; D ambiguous. V was shortened by 0 bases and J by 5 bases, with 6 bases between the two germline ends. CDR1 is MNHEY and CDR2 is SVGAGI in the germline V gene. CDR3 length: 13 amino acids.

This clone is a singleton in its sample. This chain uses TRBV7-9 with TRBJ2-1; 7 bases match TRBD1. CDR1 is SEHNR, CDR2 FQNEAQ, per germline (reference sequence). This CDR3 has 16 residues. The V and J ends lost 5 bases and 0 bases, in that order; junction bases with no gene match: 7. Here the CDR3 reads CASSPPGDSSYNEQFF. In DNA form, the CDR3 reads TGTGCCAGCAGCCCCCCTGGGGACAGCTCCTACAATGAGCAGTTCTTC.

This clone was detected a few times. V is TRBV9 and J is TRBJ2-7; no clear D. Germline V gene data show CDR1 as SGDLS and CDR2 as YYNGEE. The V and J ends lost 3 bases and 1 base respectively, with 17 bases between them. The CDR3 consists of 16 residues. The chain's CDR3 is CASSGHSEVASYEQYF. The CDR3, as DNA: TGTGCCAGCAGCGGCCACTCGGAAGTTGCATCCTACGAGCAGTACTTC.

The chain joins TRBV7-9 to TRBJ2-1, with D uncertain. Germline-derived CDR1 and CDR2 are SEHNR and FQNEAQ (reference sequence). This CDR3 has 13 residues. The ends were cut back, 2 bases at V and 9 bases at J, with 11 bases in the middle. The CDR3 sequence: CASSLPYFGEQFF. The CDR3 DNA reads TGTGCCAGCAGCTTACCCTATTTCGGTGAGCAGTTCTTC.

The table lists this clone with a few counts. The V call is TRBV10-2, the J call TRBJ1-1; the match to TRBD1 covers 9 bases. Germline V lookup: CDR1 WSHSY, CDR2 SAAADI. The V segment lost 8 bases and the J segment 5 bases; nucleotides outside the gene matches: 6. This CDR3 has 13 amino acids. Here the CDR3 reads CASVRDRVTEAFF. CDR3 bases: TGCGCCAGCGTACGGGACAGGGTTACTGAAGCTTTCTTT.

The chain is built from TRBV5-6 and TRBJ2-3, with 8 positions matching TRBD2. The CDR3 covers 13 residues. Germline V gives CDR1 SGHDT, CDR2 YYEEEE. V was clipped by 7 bases and J by 4 bases; unmatched bases: 5. CDR3 sequence: CASHGGGADTQYF. The CDR3 bases are TGTGCCAGCCACGGGGGGGGTGCAGATACGCAGTATTTT.

V usage is TRBV27 and J usage is TRBJ2-7; tentative D call: TRBD2 (5 bases). This CDR3 region has 14 residues. Germline assignment: CDR1 MNHEY and CDR2 SMNVEV (reference sequence). V shed 2 bases and J shed 6 bases, with 14 bases lying between them. Here the CDR3 reads CASSLTPGGPEQYF. CDR3 bases: TGTGCCAGCAGTTTAACGCCTGGAGGTCCCGAGCAGTACTTC.

About this clone itself: This same CDR3 is encoded by further DNA sequences in the sample. The chain uses TRBV25-1 and TRBJ1-4, with 7 positions matching TRBD1. Germline values: CDR1 MGHDK, CDR2 SYGVNS. Trimming removed 2 bases from V and 5 bases from J; junction bases left unmatched: 2. The CDR3 is 14 residues long. CDR3 in DNA: TGTGCCAGCAGTGAAGGACAGGAGAATGAAAAACTGTTTTTT. Protein sequence: CASSEGQENEKLFF.

The J gene is TRBJ1-2, the V gene TRBV5-4, with D unresolved. Germline loops: CDR1 SGHNT, CDR2 YYREEE (reference sequence). Trimming shortened V by 0 bases and J by 2 bases, and 8 bases separated the two germline ends. The CDR3 length is 14 residues. The CDR3 reads CASSLAGPNYGYTF. The CDR3 DNA reads as TGTGCCAGCAGCTTGGCCGGACCGAACTATGGCTACACCTTC.

The chain combines TRBV21-1 with TRBJ2-1; TRBD1, the D gene given by the table, was not confirmed from the DNA. TRBV21-1 is tagged as a pseudogene. The length of the CDR3 is 17 residues. CDR3 loop: CASILFDRRSSYNEQFF. The CDR3 DNA sequence: TGTGCCAGCATCTTATTTGACAGGCGGAGCTCCTACAATGAGCAGTTCTTC.

With regard to this clone: This specimen includes other DNA sequences encoding the same CDR3. The chain couples TRBV4-2 to TRBJ1-1; D remains unclear. V was shortened by 0 bases and J by 1 base, with 9 bases between the two germline ends. Germline V gene sequence: CDR1 LGHNA, CDR2 YNFKEQ. The length of the CDR3 is 15 residues. CDR3 nucleotides: TGTGCCAGCAGCCAAGATCGCACCGGGAACACTGAAGCTTTCTTT. Encoded protein: CASSQDRTGNTEAFF.

The chain links TRBV28 to TRBJ2-7; D remains unclear. V was cut by 5 bases and J by 3 bases, with 11 bases left in between. Germline loops: CDR1 MDHEN, CDR2 SYDVKM. This CDR3 comprises 13 residues. The CDR3 loop reads CASSPLRHYEQYF. DNA of the CDR3: TGTGCCAGCAGTCCCCTTCGCCACTACGAGCAGTACTTC. Filled out from reference TRBV28 and TRBJ2-7, the complete variable domain reads DVKVTQSSRYLVKRTGEKVFLECVQDMDHENMFWYRQDPGLGLRLIYFSYDVKMKEKGDIPEGYSVSREKKERFSLILESASTNQTSMYLCASSPLRHYEQYFGPGTRLTVT.

The sample holds a few counts of this clone. The sample contains more than one DNA sequence encoding this CDR3. The chain is built from TRBV28 and TRBJ1-1; possible D gene TRBD1, 5 bases. Germline V lookup: CDR1 MDHEN, CDR2 SYDVKM. The CDR3 is 14 residues long. Trimming removed 1 base from V and 1 base from J, with 7 bases in between. CDR3: CASSLLGGNTEAFF. The CDR3, as DNA: TGTGCCAGCAGTTTATTGGGGGGGAACACTGAAGCTTTCTTT.

A remark on this clone: Other DNA sequences in the sample encode the same CDR3. The genes are TRBV7-9 and TRBJ2-1, with a tentative D call TRBD2 (5 bases). Trimming cost V 1 base and J 9 bases, with 7 bases left between them. Germline V gene sequence: CDR1 SEHNR, CDR2 FQNEAQ (reference sequence). CDR3 length: 12 amino acids. The chain's CDR3 is CASSLGGGEQFF. The CDR3 DNA is TGTGCCAGCAGCTTAGGAGGAGGTGAGCAGTTCTTC.

The V gene is TRBV6-5, the J gene TRBJ2-7; 7 bases agree with TRBD2. The V gene's germline CDR1 is MNHEY and CDR2 SVGAGI. V dropped 3 bases and J dropped 1; count of bases not matched to a gene: 6. The CDR3 spans 15 residues. The DNA for the CDR3 is TGTGCCAGCAGTTATGAGGCTAGCGGTTCCTACGAGCAGTACTTC. This codes for CASSYEASGSYEQYF.

A few counts support this clone. V usage is TRBV27 and J usage is TRBJ2-2; D uncertain. Trimming cost V 7 bases and J 1 base, with 4 bases left between them. Germline assignment: CDR1 MNHEY and CDR2 SMNVEV (reference sequence). The CDR3 consists of 12 residues. CDR3 residues: CASTENTGELFF. As DNA, the CDR3 is TGTGCCAGCACCGAGAACACCGGGGAGCTGTTTTTT.

J is TRBJ2-7 and V is TRBV2, with D tentatively TRBD1 or TRBD2 (5 bases each). The CDR3 extends over 16 amino acids. V lost 3 bases, J lost 2 bases, and 17 bases lay in between. Looked up from germline, CDR1 is SNHLY and CDR2 is FYNNEI. In DNA form, the CDR3 reads TGTGCCAGCAGTGAGCACGAAACCGGGACCACCTACGAGCAGTACTTC. Translating gives CASSEHETGTTYEQYF.

The chain joins TRBV4-1 to TRBJ1-1, with a possible D match to TRBD1 (5 bases). The CDR3 totals 13 residues. Trimming left V 4 bases short and J 4 bases short, with 10 bases between. The germline V gene encodes CDR1 MGHRA and CDR2 YSYEKL. The chain's CDR3 is CASSRSGGTEAFF. In DNA form, the CDR3 reads TGCGCCAGCAGCCGGTCGGGGGGCACTGAAGCTTTCTTT.

V gene TRBV28 combines with J gene TRBJ1-5, with D unclear. V was cut by 7 bases and J by 9 bases, with 13 bases left in between. The CDR3 totals 12 residues. The germline V gene encodes CDR1 MDHEN and CDR2 SYDVKM. CDR3: CASNEGRGPQHF. CDR3 nucleotide sequence: TGTGCCAGCAACGAGGGCCGAGGGCCCCAGCATTTT.

About this clone itself: Distinct nucleotide sequences in the sample also encode this CDR3. This chain links TRBV4-3 with TRBJ1-1; no clear D gene. Trimming took off 1 base at V and 4 bases at J, with 1 base between the two ends. The CDR3 runs 11 residues. Germline V CDR1 and CDR2: LGHNA, YSLEER. DNA for the CDR3: TGCGCCAGCAGCCAAGGCACTGAAGCTTTCTTT. Translation gives CASSQGTEAFF.

This clone has just a few counts. The CDR3 sequence: CASRIGESNQPQHF. In DNA, the CDR3 is TGTGCCAGTAGGATTGGTGAGAGCAATCAGCCCCAGCATTTT. The rearrangement uses TRBV19 and TRBJ1-5; D remains ambiguous. The length of the CDR3 is 14 residues. CDR1 is LNHDA and CDR2 is SQIVND in the germline V gene (reference sequence). V shed 6 bases and J shed 1 base, with 10 bases lying between them.

The V gene is TRBV10-3, the J gene TRBJ1-2; 7 bases match TRBD1. The CDR3 is 14 amino acids. V gave up 5 bases and J gave up 5 bases; unmatched junction bases: 8. Germline CDR1 reads ENHRY; CDR2 reads SYGVKD. CDR3 DNA sequence: TGTGCCATCAGTCTTGACAGGGACGGGTATGGCTACACCTTC. This sequence encodes CAISLDRDGYGYTF.

The genes are TRBV6-1 and TRBJ2-7; no reliable D call. This CDR3 is 12 amino acids long. Germline values: CDR1 MNHNS, CDR2 SASEGT. Trimming took 7 bases from V and 2 from J, leaving 9 bases between them. CDR3 amino acids: CASIGPTYEQYF. As DNA, the CDR3 is TGTGCCAGCATTGGGCCAACCTACGAGCAGTACTTC.

CDR3 protein: CAIAGETLGHEQYF. For the CDR3, the DNA is TGTGCCATCGCGGGAGAAACTCTGGGCCACGAGCAGTACTTC. The chain employs TRBV10-3 and TRBJ2-7; TRBD2 matches at 7 bases. V lost 8 bases to trimming and J lost 5 bases; unmatched junction nucleotides: 12. Per germline, CDR1 ENHRY and CDR2 SYGVKD. This CDR3 contains 14 residues.